These 26 T cell receptor beta chains originate from one sample sequenced in a study of cytomegalovirus exposure and HLA in healthy donors. Primers for the PCR totalled 60 Vbeta and 13 Jbeta. Only in-frame clones appear in the TCRdb table, and some are missing; sequencing was by immunoSEQ multiplex PCR. This table has approximately 200,000 clones, around 79% appearing once. What was sequenced was PBMCs. These receptors all stem from a girl aged 10 to 17 in good health and CMV-seropositive.

The rearrangement links TRBV4-1 to TRBJ2-7, with TRBD2 identical over 8 bases. CDR1 and CDR2 (germline): MGHRA, YSYEKL. Losses at the gene ends were 0 bases for V and 3 bases for J; bases not matched to a gene: 16. The CDR3 is 19 amino acids. For the CDR3, the DNA is TGCGCCAGCAGCCAAGAAAGGGGCGGGGGGAAAGGGGGACTCTACGAGCAGTACTTC. The encoded protein is CASSQERGGGKGGLYEQYF.

This clone was seen only once. This rearrangement joins TRBV9 to TRBJ1-4; D not certain. Trimming took 0 bases from V and 2 from J, leaving 8 bases between them. The CDR3 sequence is 15 residues long. In germline, CDR1 is SGDLS, CDR2 YYNGEE. CDR3 region: CASSVGEPTNEKLFF. The CDR3 DNA reads as TGTGCCAGCAGCGTAGGGGAGCCGACTAATGAAAAACTGTTTTTT.

The J gene is TRBJ1-5, the V gene TRBV27; 11 nucleotides agree with TRBD1. V dropped 4 bases and J dropped 1; count of bases not matched to a gene: 6. This CDR3 contains 17 residues. Germline CDR1 reads MNHEY; CDR2 reads SMNVEV (reference sequence). The CDR3, as DNA: TGTGCCAGCAGTTCCCGGGACAGGGGGAAAAGCAATCAGCCCCAGCATTTT. Amino acids: CASSSRDRGKSNQPQHF.

V is TRBV5-1 and J is TRBJ2-5; 11 nucleotides match TRBD1. Germline values: CDR1 SGHRS, CDR2 YFSETQ. The junction had 5 bases not matched to a gene; V was cut back by 4 bases and J by 3 bases. This CDR3 spans 15 amino acids. The CDR3 sequence: CASSTGTGGKETQYF. The CDR3 coding sequence is TGCGCCAGCAGCACCGGGACAGGGGGAAAAGAGACCCAGTACTTC.

This clone was seen only once. CDR3 nucleotides: TGTGCCAGCCGTCTGGGGGCACTAGTCTATGGCTACACCTTC. This encodes CASRLGALVYGYTF. This rearrangement joins TRBV6-5 to TRBJ1-2; D might be TRBD1 (6 bases). The CDR3 sequence is 14 residues long. Per germline, CDR1 MNHEY and CDR2 SVGAGI. Trimming left V 8 bases short and J 4 bases short, with 17 bases between.

This chain links TRBV6-5 with TRBJ2-2; 7 bases are shared with TRBD1. Germline V lookup: CDR1 MNHEY, CDR2 SVGAGI. There are 13 residues in the CDR3. After removal of 2 bases from V and 7 bases from J, the junction contained 1 base not matched to a gene. The DNA for the CDR3 is TGTGCCAGCAGTTACAGGGACAGCGGGGAGCTGTTTTTT. This encodes CASSYRDSGELFF.

This chain connects TRBV2 to TRBJ2-3; 7 bases align to TRBD2. CDR1 is SNHLY, CDR2 FYNNEI, per germline. Trimming took 2 bases from V and 1 from J; bases not matched to a gene: 6. The CDR3 length is 16 residues. In nucleotides, the CDR3 is TGTGCCAGCAGTGAAATCGGCGGGGGTCGCACAGATACGCAGTATTTT. It codes for CASSEIGGGRTDTQYF.

The gene calls are TRBV15 and TRBJ1-1; D is uncertain. CDR1 and CDR2 from the germline V gene are LNHNV and YYDKDF (reference sequence). The CDR3 is 12 amino acids. The germline V and J ends were trimmed by 1 base and 8 bases, with 8 bases remaining between them. The CDR3 DNA sequence: TGTGCCACCAGCAGAGTCTCCCGGGAAGCTTTCTTT. It specifies CATSRVSREAFF.

The genes are TRBV4-3 and TRBJ2-4; D possibly corresponds to TRBD1 (6 bases). This CDR3 region has 18 residues. CDR1 is LGHNA, CDR2 YSLEER, per germline. Trimming shortened V by 0 bases and J by 0 bases, and 15 bases separated the two germline ends. The CDR3 sequence: CASSQDWGLQGAKNIQYF. The CDR3 DNA reads TGCGCCAGCAGCCAAGATTGGGGCTTACAGGGAGCCAAAAACATTCAGTACTTC.

The chain carries TRBV9 and TRBJ2-1; D is perhaps TRBD2 (6 bases). The CDR3 covers 19 residues. The germline V gene encodes CDR1 SGDLS and CDR2 YYNGEE. Trimming took 1 base from V and 10 from J, leaving 30 bases between them. The CDR3 is CASSVRSGLVSLPLGEQFF. As DNA, the CDR3 is TGTGCCAGCAGCGTACGAAGCGGGCTAGTCAGTCTCCCCCTCGGCGAGCAGTTCTTC.

The chain is built from TRBV4-3 and TRBJ1-2, with 7 bases identical to TRBD1. V shed 3 bases and J 4 bases; nucleotides not matched to a gene: 8. CDR3 length equals 15 residues. Germline CDR1 and CDR2: LGHNA and YSLEER. The CDR3 loop is CASSQGDRGSYGYTF. The CDR3 coding sequence is TGCGCCAGCAGCCAGGGGGACAGAGGGTCCTATGGCTACACCTTC.

As for this clone: Other nucleotide sequences from this sample produce the same CDR3. The genes are TRBV29-1 and TRBJ1-1; D not resolved. This CDR3 is built from 13 residues. V dropped 4 bases and J dropped 0 bases, with 9 bases sitting between them. Germline-derived CDR1 and CDR2 are SQVTM and ANQGSEA. The CDR3 region is CSVVGRLNTEAFF. In DNA, the CDR3 is TGCAGCGTTGTCGGTCGCTTGAACACTGAAGCTTTCTTT.

This clone is a singleton in its sample. V is TRBV5-6 and J is TRBJ2-7, with D uncertain. Germline V gene sequence: CDR1 SGHDT, CDR2 YYEEEE. V lost 4 bases, J lost 0 bases, and 8 bases lay in between. This CDR3 comprises 13 residues. Here the CDR3 reads CASSLVLSYEQYF. CDR3 DNA sequence: TGTGCCAGCAGCCTCGTCCTCTCCTACGAGCAGTACTTC.

The chain combines TRBV29-1 with TRBJ2-3; D possibly corresponds to TRBD2 (5 bases). V was pared by 0 bases and J by 1 base, with 14 bases between. CDR1 is SQVTM and CDR2 is ANQGSEA in the germline V gene. The CDR3 is 16 residues long. CDR3 coding DNA: TGCAGCGTTGAAGACAAAGCCCTGGGAGGCACAGATACGCAGTATTTT. This sequence encodes CSVEDKALGGTDTQYF.

This chain links TRBV5-4 with TRBJ2-3; TRBD2 matches at 7 bases. Germline values: CDR1 SGHNT, CDR2 YYREEE (reference sequence). CDR3 length: 12 residues. CDR3: CGSGAGTDTQYF. The CDR3 DNA follows: TGTGGAAGCGGGGCTGGCACAGATACGCAGTATTTT.

The rearrangement uses TRBV7-8 and TRBJ2-7; TRBD1 aligns across 8 bases. This CDR3 contains 15 residues. V was pared by 4 bases and J by 3 bases, with 8 bases of the junction left unmatched. The germline gives CDR1 SGHVS, CDR2 FQNEAQ. The DNA of the CDR3 is TGTGCCAGCAGCTGGGGGACAGGATGGAACTACGAGCAGTACTTC. Translating gives CASSWGTGWNYEQYF.

The chain has TRBV6-1 and TRBJ1-1; D gene ambiguous. The V end was cut by 6 bases, the J end by 10 bases, with 15 bases between. The germline V gene has CDR1 MNHNS and CDR2 SASEGT. This CDR3 has 12 amino acids. CDR3 amino acids: CASRLTVAGAFF. The CDR3 DNA reads TGTGCCAGCAGACTCACGGTTGCGGGAGCTTTCTTT.

This chain uses TRBV18 with TRBJ1-5; no definite D call. In germline, CDR1 is KGHSH, CDR2 LQKENI. The length of the CDR3 is 15 residues. V was cut by 5 bases and J by 0 bases, with 11 bases left in between. Written as DNA, the CDR3 is TGTGCCAGCTCAGAATGGGCAGATAGCAATCAGCCCCAGCATTTT. Its translation: CASSEWADSNQPQHF.

The rearrangement uses TRBV27 and TRBJ2-2; maybe TRBD1 (6 bases). This CDR3 region has 14 residues. Trimming took off 6 bases at V and 2 bases at J, with 10 bases between the two ends. Per the germline V gene, CDR1 is MNHEY and CDR2 is SMNVEV (reference sequence). In DNA, the CDR3 is TGTGCCAGCAGCACAGGGTTTAACACCGGGGAGCTGTTTTTT. The encoded protein is CASSTGFNTGELFF.

The V call is TRBV9, the J call TRBJ2-1, with TRBD2 matching 9 bases. The CDR3 loop spans 15 amino acids. Germline assignment: CDR1 SGDLS and CDR2 YYNGEE. The junction had 3 bases not matched to a gene; V was cut back by 0 bases and J by 5 bases. CDR3 region: CASSVVASGNNEQFF. The CDR3 DNA is TGTGCCAGCAGCGTAGTGGCTAGCGGGAACAATGAGCAGTTCTTC.

The V gene is TRBV4-3, the J gene TRBJ1-2; TRBD1 matches at 7 bases. CDR3 length equals 14 residues. V lost 4 bases to trimming and J lost 1 base; unmatched junction nucleotides: 3. In germline, CDR1 is LGHNA, CDR2 YSLEER. The CDR3 DNA is TGCGCCAGCAGCCCGACAGGGTTTAACTATGGCTACACCTTC. Amino acids: CASSPTGFNYGYTF.

J is TRBJ1-5 and V is TRBV7-7; 8 bases line up with TRBD1. Germline V lookup: CDR1 SSHAT, CDR2 FNYEAQ (reference sequence). J gave up 0 bases and V 4 bases, and 5 bases lay outside the gene matches. This CDR3 has 16 residues. As DNA, the CDR3 is TGTGCCAGCAGCTCCCGGGACAGGAATAGCAATCAGCCCCAGCATTTT. Protein sequence: CASSSRDRNSNQPQHF.

This chain joins TRBV5-6 and TRBJ2-1; tentative D call: TRBD2 (6 bases). Trimming cost V 2 bases and J 5 bases, with 11 bases left between them. The CDR3 runs to 14 residues. Germline CDR1 and CDR2: SGHDT and YYEEEE. In DNA, the CDR3 is TGTGCCAGCAGCTTCCGGGACTTCCACAATGAGCAGTTCTTC. Amino acids: CASSFRDFHNEQFF.

J is TRBJ2-1 and V is TRBV19; D uncertain. V lost 7 bases and J 5 bases, leaving 21 bases between the germline ends. CDR3 size: 16 residues. Germline assignment: CDR1 LNHDA and CDR2 SQIVND (reference sequence). CDR3 in amino acids: CASTPFAGSSNNEQFF. DNA of the CDR3: TGTGCCAGTACCCCGTTCGCCGGGTCCAGTAACAATGAGCAGTTCTTC.

V and J are TRBV4-3 and TRBJ1-1; D is uncertain. V was pared by 4 bases and J by 1 base, with 13 bases between. CDR3 length: 15 amino acids. CDR1 LGHNA and CDR2 YSLEER come from the germline V gene. CDR3 DNA: TGCGCCAGCAGCCCCCCCCGGGAAGGGAACACTGAAGCTTTCTTT. Its protein is CASSPPREGNTEAFF.

The rearrangement uses TRBV7-2 and TRBJ1-2, with D perhaps TRBD1 (6 bases). There are 12 residues in the CDR3. The germline gives CDR1 SGHTA, CDR2 FQGNSA. V was clipped by 2 bases and J by 8 bases, with 9 bases between them. DNA for the CDR3: TGTGCCAGCAGCTTACCGGGACAAGGCTACACCTTC. This sequence encodes CASSLPGQGYTF.